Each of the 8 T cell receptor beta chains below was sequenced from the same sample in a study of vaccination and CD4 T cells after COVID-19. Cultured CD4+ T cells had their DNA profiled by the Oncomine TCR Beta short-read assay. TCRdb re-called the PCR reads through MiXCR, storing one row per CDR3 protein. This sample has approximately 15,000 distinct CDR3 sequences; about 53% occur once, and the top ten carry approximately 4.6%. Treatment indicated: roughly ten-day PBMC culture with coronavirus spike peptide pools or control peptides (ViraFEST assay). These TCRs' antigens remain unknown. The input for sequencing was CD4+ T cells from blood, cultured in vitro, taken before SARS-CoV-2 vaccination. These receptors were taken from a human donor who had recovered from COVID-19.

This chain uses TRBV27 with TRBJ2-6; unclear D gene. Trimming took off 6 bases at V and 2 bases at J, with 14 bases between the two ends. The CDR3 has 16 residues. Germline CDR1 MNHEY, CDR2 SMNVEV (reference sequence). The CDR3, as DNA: TGTGCCAGCAGAGAAAGACTGTACCCTGGGGCCAACGTCCTGACTTTC. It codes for CASRERLYPGANVLTF.

The CDR3: CASSESTGGVGGYTF. In nucleotides, the CDR3 is TGTGCCAGCAGTGAATCGACAGGGGGCGTTGGGGGCTACACCTTC. This chain joins TRBV25-1 and TRBJ1-2; 10 bases are a match to TRBD1. V shed 1 base, J shed 8 bases, and the junction held 7 bases outside the gene matches. Germline lookup yields CDR1 MGHDK and CDR2 SYGVNS. The CDR3 runs to 15 residues.

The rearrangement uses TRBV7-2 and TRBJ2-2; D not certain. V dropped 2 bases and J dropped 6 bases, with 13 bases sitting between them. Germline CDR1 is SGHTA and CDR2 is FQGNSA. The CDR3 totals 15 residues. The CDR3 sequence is CASSLIDIASGELFF. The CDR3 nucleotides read TGTGCCAGCAGCTTAATTGACATAGCATCCGGGGAGCTGTTTTTT.

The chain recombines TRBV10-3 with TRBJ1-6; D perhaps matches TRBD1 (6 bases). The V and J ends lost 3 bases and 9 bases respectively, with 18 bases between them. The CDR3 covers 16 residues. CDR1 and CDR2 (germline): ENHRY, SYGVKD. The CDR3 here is CAISDRLQGNSSPLHF. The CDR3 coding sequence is TGTGCCATCAGTGATAGGTTACAGGGTAATAGTTCACCCCTCCACTTT.

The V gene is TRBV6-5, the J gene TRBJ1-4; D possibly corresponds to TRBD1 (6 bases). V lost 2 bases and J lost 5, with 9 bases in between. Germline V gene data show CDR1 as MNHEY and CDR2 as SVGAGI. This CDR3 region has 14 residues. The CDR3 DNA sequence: TGTGCCAGCAGTTACGGGGGGGCCAATGAAAAACTGTTTTTT. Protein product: CASSYGGANEKLFF.

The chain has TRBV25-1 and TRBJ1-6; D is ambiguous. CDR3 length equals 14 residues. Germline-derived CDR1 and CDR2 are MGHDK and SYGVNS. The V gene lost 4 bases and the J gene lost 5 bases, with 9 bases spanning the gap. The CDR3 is CASSGSADNSPLHF. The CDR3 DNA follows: TGTGCCAGCAGTGGCTCAGCGGATAATTCACCCCTCCACTTT.

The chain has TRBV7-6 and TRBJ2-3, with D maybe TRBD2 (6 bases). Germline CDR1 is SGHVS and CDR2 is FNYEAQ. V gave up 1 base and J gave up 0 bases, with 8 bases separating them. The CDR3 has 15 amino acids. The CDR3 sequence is CASSLGGTSTDTQYF. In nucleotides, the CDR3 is TGTGCCAGCAGCTTAGGCGGGACTAGCACAGATACGCAGTATTTT.

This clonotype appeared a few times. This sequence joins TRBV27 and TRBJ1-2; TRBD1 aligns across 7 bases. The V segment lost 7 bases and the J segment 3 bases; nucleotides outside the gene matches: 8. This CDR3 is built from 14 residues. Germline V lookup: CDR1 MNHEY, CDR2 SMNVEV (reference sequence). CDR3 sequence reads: CASKPRGPHYGYTF. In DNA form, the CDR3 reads TGTGCCAGCAAACCGAGGGGGCCGCACTATGGCTACACCTTC.